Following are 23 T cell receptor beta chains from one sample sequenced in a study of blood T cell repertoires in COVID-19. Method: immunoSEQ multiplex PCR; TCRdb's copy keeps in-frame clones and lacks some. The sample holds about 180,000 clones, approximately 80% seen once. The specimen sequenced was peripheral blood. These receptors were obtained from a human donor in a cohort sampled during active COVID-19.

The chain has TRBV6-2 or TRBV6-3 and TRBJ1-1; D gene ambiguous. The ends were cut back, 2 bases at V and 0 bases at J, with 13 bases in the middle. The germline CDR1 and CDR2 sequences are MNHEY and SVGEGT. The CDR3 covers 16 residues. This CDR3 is CASSYVSGNMNTEAFF. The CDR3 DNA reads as TGTGCCAGCAGTTACGTGTCGGGGAACATGAACACTGAAGCTTTCTTT.

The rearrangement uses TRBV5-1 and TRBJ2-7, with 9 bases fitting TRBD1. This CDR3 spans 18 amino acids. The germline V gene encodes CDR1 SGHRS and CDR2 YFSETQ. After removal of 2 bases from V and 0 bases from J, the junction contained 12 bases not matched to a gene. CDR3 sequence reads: CASSLGVTGQGGSYEQYF. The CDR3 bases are TGCGCCAGCAGCTTAGGGGTGACGGGACAGGGAGGCTCCTACGAGCAGTACTTC.

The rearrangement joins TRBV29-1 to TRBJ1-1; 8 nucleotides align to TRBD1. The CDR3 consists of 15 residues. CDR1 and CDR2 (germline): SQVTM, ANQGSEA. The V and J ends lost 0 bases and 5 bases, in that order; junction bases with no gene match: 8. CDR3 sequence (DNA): TGCAGCGTTGAAGATCGGCAGGGGGCGAGGACTGAAGCTTTCTTT. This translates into CSVEDRQGARTEAFF.

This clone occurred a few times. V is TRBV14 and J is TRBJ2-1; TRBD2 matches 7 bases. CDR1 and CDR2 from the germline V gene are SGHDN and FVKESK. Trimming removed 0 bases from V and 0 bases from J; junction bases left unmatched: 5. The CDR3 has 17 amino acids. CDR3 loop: CASSQDIGGSSYNEQFF. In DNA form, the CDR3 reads TGTGCCAGCAGCCAAGACATCGGCGGGAGCTCCTACAATGAGCAGTTCTTC.

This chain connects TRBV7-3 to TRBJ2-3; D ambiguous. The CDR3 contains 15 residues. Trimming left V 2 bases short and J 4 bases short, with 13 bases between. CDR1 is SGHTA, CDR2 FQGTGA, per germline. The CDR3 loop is CASSLLGRSPDTQYF. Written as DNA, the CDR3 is TGTGCCAGCAGCTTACTTGGTAGGAGTCCAGATACGCAGTATTTT.

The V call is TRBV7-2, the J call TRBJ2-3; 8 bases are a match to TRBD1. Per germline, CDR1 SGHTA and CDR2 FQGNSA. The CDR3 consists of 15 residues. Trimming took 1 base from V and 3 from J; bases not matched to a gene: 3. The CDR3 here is CASSLVWTGTDTQYF. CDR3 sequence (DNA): TGTGCCAGCAGCTTAGTTTGGACAGGGACAGATACGCAGTATTTT.

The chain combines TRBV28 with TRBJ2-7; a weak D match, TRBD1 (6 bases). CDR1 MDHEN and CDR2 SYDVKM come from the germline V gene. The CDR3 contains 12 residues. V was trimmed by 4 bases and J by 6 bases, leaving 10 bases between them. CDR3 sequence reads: CASSSGAGEQYF. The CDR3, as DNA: TGTGCCAGCAGTTCAGGGGCTGGCGAGCAGTACTTC.

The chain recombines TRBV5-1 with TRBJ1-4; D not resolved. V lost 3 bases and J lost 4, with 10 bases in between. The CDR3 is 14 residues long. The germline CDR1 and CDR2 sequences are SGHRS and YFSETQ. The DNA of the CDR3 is TGCGCCAGCAGCTCGGCAGCGTATAATGAAAAACTGTTTTTT. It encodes CASSSAAYNEKLFF.

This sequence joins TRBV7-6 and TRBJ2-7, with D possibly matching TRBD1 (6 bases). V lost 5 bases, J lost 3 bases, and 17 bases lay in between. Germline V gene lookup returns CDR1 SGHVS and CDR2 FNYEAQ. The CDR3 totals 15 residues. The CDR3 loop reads CASSPSGDGNYEQYF. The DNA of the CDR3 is TGTGCCAGCAGCCCTTCAGGGGACGGCAACTACGAGCAGTACTTC. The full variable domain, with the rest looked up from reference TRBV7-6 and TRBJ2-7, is GAGVSQSPRYKVTKRGQDVALRCDPISGHVSLYWYRQALGQGPEFLTYFNYEAQQDKSGLPNDRFSAERPEGSISTLTIQRTEQRDSAMYRCASSPSGDGNYEQYFGPGTRLTVT.

The CDR3 nucleotides are TGTGCCAGCAGTTTGGGGGGGCGATACGAGCAGTACTTC. This translates into CASSLGGRYEQYF. This sequence joins TRBV12-3 or TRBV12-4 and TRBJ2-7; weak D call: TRBD2 (7 bases). CDR3 length: 13 residues. V was pared by 3 bases and J by 4 bases, with 10 bases between.

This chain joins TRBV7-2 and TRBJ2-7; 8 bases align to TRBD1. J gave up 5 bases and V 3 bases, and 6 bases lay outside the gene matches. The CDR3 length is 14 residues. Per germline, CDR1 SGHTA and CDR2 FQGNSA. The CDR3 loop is CASSFQTGVDEQYF. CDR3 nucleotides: TGTGCCAGCAGCTTCCAGACAGGGGTAGACGAGCAGTACTTC.

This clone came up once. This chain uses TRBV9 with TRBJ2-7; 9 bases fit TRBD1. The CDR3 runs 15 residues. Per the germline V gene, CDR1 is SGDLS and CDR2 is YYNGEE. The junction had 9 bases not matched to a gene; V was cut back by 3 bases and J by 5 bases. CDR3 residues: CASSGLPGQGNEQYF. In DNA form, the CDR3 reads TGTGCCAGCAGCGGACTCCCGGGACAGGGAAACGAGCAGTACTTC.

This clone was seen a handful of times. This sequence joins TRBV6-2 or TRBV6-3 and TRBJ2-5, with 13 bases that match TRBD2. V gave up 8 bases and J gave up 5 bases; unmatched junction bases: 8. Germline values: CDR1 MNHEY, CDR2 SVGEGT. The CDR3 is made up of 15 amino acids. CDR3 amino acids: CASGRLAGGEETQYF. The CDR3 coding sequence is TGTGCCAGCGGCCGACTAGCGGGAGGAGAGGAGACCCAGTACTTC.

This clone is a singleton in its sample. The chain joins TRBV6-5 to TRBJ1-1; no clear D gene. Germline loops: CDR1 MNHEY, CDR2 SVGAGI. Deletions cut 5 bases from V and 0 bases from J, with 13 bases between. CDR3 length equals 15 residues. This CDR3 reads CASSPGFSLNTEAFF. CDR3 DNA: TGTGCCAGCAGTCCGGGATTCAGCTTGAACACTGAAGCTTTCTTT.

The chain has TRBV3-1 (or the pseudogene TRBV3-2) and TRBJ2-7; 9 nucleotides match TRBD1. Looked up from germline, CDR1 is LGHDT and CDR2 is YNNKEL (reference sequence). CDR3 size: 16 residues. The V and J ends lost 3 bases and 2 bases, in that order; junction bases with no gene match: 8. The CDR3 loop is CASSHPDRGATYEQYF. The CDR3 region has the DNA TGTGCCAGCAGCCATCCCGACAGGGGGGCTACCTACGAGCAGTACTTC.

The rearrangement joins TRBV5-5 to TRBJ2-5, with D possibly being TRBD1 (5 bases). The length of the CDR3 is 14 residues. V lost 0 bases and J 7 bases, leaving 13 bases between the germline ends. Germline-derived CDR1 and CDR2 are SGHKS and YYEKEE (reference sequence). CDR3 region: CASSLDQGQGTQYF. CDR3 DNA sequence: TGTGCCAGCAGCTTGGACCAGGGTCAGGGGACCCAGTACTTC.

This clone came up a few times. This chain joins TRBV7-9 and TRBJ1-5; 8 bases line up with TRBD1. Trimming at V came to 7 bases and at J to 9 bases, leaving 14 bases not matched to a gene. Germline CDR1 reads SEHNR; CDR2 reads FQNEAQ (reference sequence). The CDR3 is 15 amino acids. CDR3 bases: TGTGCCAGCACTCCCGGGACAGGCGACCTTGGGCCCCAGCATTTT. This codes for CASTPGTGDLGPQHF.

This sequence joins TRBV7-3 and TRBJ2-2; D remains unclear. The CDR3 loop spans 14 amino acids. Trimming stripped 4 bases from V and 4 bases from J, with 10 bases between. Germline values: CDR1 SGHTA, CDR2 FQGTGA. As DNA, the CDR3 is TGTGCCAGCAGCTACGGGTTCGGCACCGGGGAGCTGTTTTTT. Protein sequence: CASSYGFGTGELFF.

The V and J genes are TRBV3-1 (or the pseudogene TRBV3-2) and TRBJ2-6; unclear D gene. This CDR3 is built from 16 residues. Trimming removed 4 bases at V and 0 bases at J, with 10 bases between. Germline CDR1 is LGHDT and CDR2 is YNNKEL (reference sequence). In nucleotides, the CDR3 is TGTGCCAGCAGCCGAGCTCTCACCTCTGGGGCCAACGTCCTGACTTTC. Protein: CASSRALTSGANVLTF.

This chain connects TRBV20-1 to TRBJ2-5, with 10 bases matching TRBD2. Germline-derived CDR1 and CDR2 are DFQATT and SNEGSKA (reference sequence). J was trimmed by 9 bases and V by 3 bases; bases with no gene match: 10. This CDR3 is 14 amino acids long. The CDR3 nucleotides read TGCAGTGCTAGTCCCAGCGGGGGGGCCGAGGCCCAGTACTTC. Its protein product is CSASPSGGAEAQYF.

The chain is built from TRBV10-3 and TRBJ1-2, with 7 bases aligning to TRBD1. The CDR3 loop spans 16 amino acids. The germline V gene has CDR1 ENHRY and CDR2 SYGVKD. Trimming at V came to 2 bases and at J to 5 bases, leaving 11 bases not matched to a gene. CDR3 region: CAISEGRDRGVYGYTF. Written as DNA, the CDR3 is TGTGCCATCAGTGAGGGCCGGGACAGAGGAGTTTATGGCTACACCTTC.

In DNA form, the CDR3 reads TGCGCCAGCAGCCGGGACAGGGACTACGAGCAGTACTTC. Translating gives CASSRDRDYEQYF. The chain employs TRBV5-1 and TRBJ2-7; 9 bases are a match to TRBD1. This CDR3 is built from 13 residues. From germline, CDR1 is SGHRS and CDR2 YFSETQ. With 4 bases clipped from V and 3 bases from J, the junction kept 2 bases outside the gene matches.

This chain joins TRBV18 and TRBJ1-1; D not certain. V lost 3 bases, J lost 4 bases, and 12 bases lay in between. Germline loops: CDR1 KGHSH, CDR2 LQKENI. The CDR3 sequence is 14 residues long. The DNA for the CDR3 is TGTGCCAGCTCACCTTCGGGGTCGACCACTGAAGCTTTCTTT. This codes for CASSPSGSTTEAFF.